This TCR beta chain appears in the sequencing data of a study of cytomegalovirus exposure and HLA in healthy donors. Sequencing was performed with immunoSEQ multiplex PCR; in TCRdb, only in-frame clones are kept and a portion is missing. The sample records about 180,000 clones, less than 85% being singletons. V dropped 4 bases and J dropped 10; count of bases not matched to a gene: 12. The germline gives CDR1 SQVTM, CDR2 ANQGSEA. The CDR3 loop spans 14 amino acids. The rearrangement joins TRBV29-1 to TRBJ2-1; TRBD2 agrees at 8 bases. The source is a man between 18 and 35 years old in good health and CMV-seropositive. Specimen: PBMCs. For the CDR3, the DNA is TGCAGCGTTGCAACTAGCGGAGGAGGTCGAGAGCAGTTCTTC. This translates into CSVATSGGGREQFF.